This T cell receptor (beta chain) comes out of a study of cytomegalovirus exposure and HLA in healthy donors. With 3 bases clipped from V and 5 bases from J, the junction kept 7 bases outside the gene matches. This CDR3 comprises 15 residues. Germline CDR1 and CDR2: MDHEN and SYDVKM. PCR primers comprised 60 Vbeta and 13 Jbeta primers. The assay was immunoSEQ multiplex PCR, and TCRdb's table has in-frame clones only and misses some. This sample has roughly 200,000 clones; roughly 85% occur once, and the top ten carry 2.3%. J is TRBJ2-5 and V is TRBV28; 9 bases fit TRBD1. The sample consisted of PBMCs. The clonotype was recovered from a woman aged 45-60 years in good health and CMV-seronegative. The CDR3: CASSFPGQGLETQYF. The CDR3 coding sequence is TGTGCCAGCAGTTTCCCAGGACAGGGGCTGGAGACCCAGTACTTC. The full variable domain, its missing parts supplied by reference TRBV28 and TRBJ2-5, is DVKVTQSSRYLVKRTGEKVFLECVQDMDHENMFWYRQDPGLGLRLIYFSYDVKMKEKGDIPEGYSVSREKKERFSLILESASTNQTSMYLCASSFPGQGLETQYFGPGTRLLVL.